The 25 T cell receptor beta chains given below trace back to one sample, sequenced in a study of blood T cell repertoires in COVID-19. Here immunoSEQ multiplex PCR was the method, and the copy in TCRdb shows in-frame clones only, minus some. The sample holds over 90,000 clones, about nine tenths seen once. Input material: peripheral blood. These receptors were collected from a woman aged 45-59 years with COVID-19, enrolled during active disease.

The chain couples TRBV27 to TRBJ1-5; D possibly corresponds to TRBD1 (6 bases). Germline CDR1 is MNHEY and CDR2 is SMNVEV (reference sequence). Trimming shortened V by 10 bases and J by 0 bases, and 10 bases separated the two germline ends. There are 13 residues in the CDR3. The CDR3 DNA is TGTGCCAACAACAGGGATAGCAATCAGCCCCAGCATTTT. As protein: CANNRDSNQPQHF.

V usage is TRBV11-2 and J usage is TRBJ2-3, with TRBD1 identical over 9 bases. CDR3 length: 15 amino acids. V gave up 7 bases and J gave up 3 bases; unmatched junction bases: 8. The germline CDR1 and CDR2 sequences are SGHAT and FQNNGV. CDR3 sequence reads: CASTVSGQGTDTQYF. The CDR3 DNA sequence: TGTGCCAGCACCGTATCGGGACAGGGTACAGATACGCAGTATTTT.

This chain uses TRBV3-1 (or the pseudogene TRBV3-2) with TRBJ2-7, with 10 bases that match TRBD1. V shed 1 base, J shed 2 bases, and the junction held 2 bases outside the gene matches. The CDR3 has 15 residues. Germline CDR1 and CDR2: LGHDT and YNNKEL (reference sequence). In DNA, the CDR3 is TGTGCCAGCAGCCAAGGGGGGACAGGGGCCTACGAGCAGTACTTC. Its translation is CASSQGGTGAYEQYF.

This chain connects TRBV29-1 to TRBJ1-2, with 10 bases that match TRBD1. Germline CDR1 SQVTM, CDR2 ANQGSEA. This CDR3 comprises 12 residues. Trimming removed 6 bases from V and 7 bases from J; junction bases left unmatched: 5. The CDR3 is CSVKGQGPGYTF. CDR3 sequence (DNA): TGCAGCGTAAAGGGACAGGGGCCTGGCTACACCTTC.

This clone was found once. The chain links TRBV12-5 to TRBJ2-2; 9 nucleotides agree with TRBD1. The CDR3 loop spans 16 amino acids. The J segment lost 4 bases and the V segment lost 6 bases, leaving 9 bases of the junction unmatched. Germline V gene lookup returns CDR1 LGHNT and CDR2 FRNRAP. The chain's CDR3 is CASGNNRGRVTGELFF. For the CDR3, the DNA is TGTGCTAGTGGGAACAACAGGGGGCGTGTCACCGGGGAGCTGTTTTTT. The variable domain in full, with the rest retrieved from reference TRBV12-5 and TRBJ2-2, is DARVTQTPRHKVTEMGQEVTMRCQPILGHNTVFWYRQTMMQGLELLAYFRNRAPLDDSGMPKDRFSAEMPDATLATLKIQPSEPRDSAVYFCASGNNRGRVTGELFFGEGSRLTVL.

The chain couples TRBV30 to TRBJ1-2, with D uncertain. V was clipped by 3 bases and J by 0 bases, with 5 bases between them. Germline CDR1 is GTSNPN and CDR2 is SVGIG (reference sequence). The CDR3 sequence is 12 residues long. The CDR3 coding sequence is TGTGCCTGGAGGTCCGCTAACTATGGCTACACCTTC. This encodes CAWRSANYGYTF.

This clone came up a few times. This chain connects TRBV12-3 or TRBV12-4 to TRBJ2-5; 13 bases line up with TRBD2. The V segment lost 6 bases and the J segment 14 bases; nucleotides outside the gene matches: 6. The CDR3 contains 12 residues. This CDR3 is CASRGLAGPAYF. Written as DNA, the CDR3 is TGTGCCAGCAGGGGACTAGCGGGGCCTGCCTACTTC.

V usage is TRBV5-6 and J usage is TRBJ2-1; 11 nucleotides agree with TRBD1. Germline-derived CDR1 and CDR2 are SGHDT and YYEEEE. This CDR3 is 13 amino acids long. J lost 6 bases, V lost 4 bases, and 0 bases had no gene match. The CDR3 is CASSGQGANEQFF. The CDR3 DNA reads as TGTGCCAGCAGCGGACAGGGGGCCAATGAGCAGTTCTTC.

This clone is a singleton in its sample. The chain couples TRBV12-3 or TRBV12-4 to TRBJ1-2; TRBD1 is a possible D gene (6 bases). This CDR3 has 12 amino acids. V lost 4 bases to trimming and J lost 7 bases, with 10 bases between them. CDR3 DNA sequence: TGTGCCAGCAGTTCCCGGGACATTGGCTACACCTTC. Protein sequence: CASSSRDIGYTF.

The chain couples TRBV10-1 to TRBJ1-6; perhaps TRBD1 as D (6 bases). Germline CDR1 reads WNHNN; CDR2 reads SYGVQD (reference sequence). The CDR3 sequence is 18 residues long. The V gene lost 1 base and the J gene lost 10 bases, with 23 bases spanning the gap. CDR3: CASSEYTGTSSSRSPLHF. The CDR3 nucleotides are TGCGCCAGCAGTGAGTATACAGGGACATCTAGCTCTCGCTCACCCCTCCACTTT.

The J gene is TRBJ1-4, the V gene TRBV18; weak D call: TRBD1 (6 bases). This CDR3 contains 14 residues. Germline CDR1 reads KGHSH; CDR2 reads LQKENI. V was cut by 3 bases and J by 6 bases, with 11 bases left in between. The CDR3 nucleotides read TGTGCCAGCTCACCCCGGGACACCCATGAAAAACTGTTTTTT. The encoded protein is CASSPRDTHEKLFF.

The V and J genes are TRBV6-1 and TRBJ1-2, with 7 positions matching TRBD1. CDR3 length: 15 amino acids. Germline loops: CDR1 MNHNS, CDR2 SASEGT. The V segment lost 0 bases and the J segment 4 bases; nucleotides outside the gene matches: 5. The CDR3 coding sequence is TGTGCCAGCAGTGAAGCGACAGGGCGAGGCTATGGCTACACCTTC. It codes for CASSEATGRGYGYTF.

The chain couples TRBV19 to TRBJ2-1, with 7 bases fitting TRBD1. Germline assignment: CDR1 LNHDA and CDR2 SQIVND (reference sequence). Germline trimming cut 5 bases from V and 5 bases from J; bases unmatched to any gene: 9. This CDR3 is 15 amino acids long. As DNA, the CDR3 is TGTGCCAGTAGTGTCTCGACAGGGTCGAACAATGAGCAGTTCTTC. As protein: CASSVSTGSNNEQFF.

The chain uses TRBV28 and TRBJ1-3, with 7 bases lining up with TRBD1. The CDR3 runs to 16 residues. The V gene end was trimmed by 5 bases and the J gene end by 2 bases; junction bases not matched to a gene: 9. Germline values: CDR1 MDHEN, CDR2 SYDVKM. CDR3: CASSTTGRPPGNTIYF. The CDR3 DNA follows: TGTGCCAGCAGTACGACAGGGAGGCCCCCTGGAAACACCATATATTTT.

J is TRBJ2-1 and V is TRBV3-1 (or the pseudogene TRBV3-2), with a tentative D call TRBD2 (6 bases). V was pared by 6 bases and J by 8 bases, with 20 bases between. The CDR3 totals 15 residues. From germline, CDR1 is LGHDT and CDR2 YNNKEL (reference sequence). The CDR3 loop is CASSRTTQMLDEQFF. For the CDR3, the DNA is TGTGCCAGCAGTCGGACTACCCAGATGTTGGATGAGCAGTTCTTC.

The gene calls are TRBV6-6 and TRBJ2-7, with a tentative D call TRBD1 (6 bases). V lost 6 bases, J lost 0 bases, and 18 bases lay in between. CDR3 length equals 16 residues. Germline assignment: CDR1 MNHNY and CDR2 SVGAGI (reference sequence). CDR3 sequence (DNA): TGTGCCAGCAGCCCCGCCGGGACACAGAGCTCCTACGAGCAGTACTTC. Encoded protein: CASSPAGTQSSYEQYF.

The rearrangement joins TRBV6-5 to TRBJ2-7; D is perhaps TRBD1 (6 bases). The germline V gene encodes CDR1 MNHEY and CDR2 SVGAGI. The V gene lost 8 bases and the J gene lost 3 bases, with 14 bases spanning the gap. The length of the CDR3 is 13 residues. The chain's CDR3 is CASGQTGRYEQYF. CDR3 DNA: TGTGCCAGCGGGCAGACAGGTCGCTACGAGCAGTACTTC.

This clone was picked up one time. This chain uses TRBV6-5 with TRBJ2-7; D gene unclear. The CDR3 sequence is 14 residues long. Germline V gives CDR1 MNHEY, CDR2 SVGAGI. Trimming pared 6 bases from V and 2 bases from J, leaving 14 bases between. Here the CDR3 DNA reads TGTGCCAGCAGGAACCCTCAGGTTCCCTACGAGCAGTACTTC. It is translated as CASRNPQVPYEQYF.

The J gene is TRBJ2-1, the V gene TRBV9, with D possibly being TRBD1 (6 bases). In germline, CDR1 is SGDLS, CDR2 YYNGEE. Trimming removed 4 bases at V and 6 bases at J, with 17 bases between. This CDR3 contains 15 residues. This chain's CDR3 is CASSFPGHPTNEQFF. The CDR3 bases are TGTGCCAGCAGCTTCCCGGGACACCCAACCAATGAGCAGTTCTTC.

This chain uses TRBV5-4 with TRBJ2-5; 8 bases match TRBD2. From germline, CDR1 is SGHNT and CDR2 YYREEE (reference sequence). The V gene end was trimmed by 4 bases and the J gene end by 4 bases; junction bases not matched to a gene: 9. The CDR3 is made up of 15 amino acids. The CDR3 DNA reads as TGTGCCAGCAGCCTGGACACGGGGGGGAGAGAGACCCAGTACTTC. It specifies CASSLDTGGRETQYF.

The CDR3 loop is CASSPQGARTQYF. CDR3 DNA: TGTGCCAGCAGCCCCCAGGGGGCGAGAACGCAGTATTTT. The chain links TRBV6-2 or TRBV6-3 to TRBJ2-3; 8 nucleotides match TRBD1. V dropped 6 bases and J dropped 9; count of bases not matched to a gene: 8. The CDR3 contains 13 residues. Germline-derived CDR1 and CDR2 are MNHEY and SVGEGT.

This clone was seen just once. The chain has TRBV19 and TRBJ1-6; D uncertain. The CDR3 extends over 15 amino acids. V lost 5 bases, J lost 10 bases, and 18 bases lay in between. Germline V gene lookup returns CDR1 LNHDA and CDR2 SQIVND (reference sequence). CDR3 bases: TGTGCCAGTAGTCCATGGACGGGGTCTCGGTCACCCCTCCACTTT. Its translation: CASSPWTGSRSPLHF.

This clone has more than one count but fewer than ten. The chain combines TRBV14 with TRBJ1-1; D remains unclear. Germline loops: CDR1 SGHDN, CDR2 FVKESK. V was shortened by 1 base and J by 2 bases, with 8 bases between the two germline ends. The CDR3 contains 14 residues. CDR3 protein: CASSQGQTNTEAFF. The DNA of the CDR3 is TGTGCCAGCAGCCAAGGGCAGACAAACACTGAAGCTTTCTTT.

The rearrangement uses TRBV19 and TRBJ2-5, with 7 bases matching TRBD1. CDR1 and CDR2 from the germline V gene are LNHDA and SQIVND (reference sequence). Germline trimming cut 6 bases from V and 5 bases from J; bases unmatched to any gene: 9. The CDR3 runs 14 residues. CDR3 residues: CASSPYRGLETQYF. The CDR3 DNA reads TGTGCCAGTAGCCCTTACAGGGGCTTGGAGACCCAGTACTTC.

The rearrangement joins TRBV6-5 to TRBJ2-7, with 9 bases that match TRBD1. V dropped 6 bases and J dropped 0; count of bases not matched to a gene: 6. Germline V lookup: CDR1 MNHEY, CDR2 SVGAGI. The CDR3 extends over 15 amino acids. CDR3 DNA sequence: TGTGCCAGCAGCGCCGGGACAGGGACCTCCTACGAGCAGTACTTC. Translating it yields CASSAGTGTSYEQYF.